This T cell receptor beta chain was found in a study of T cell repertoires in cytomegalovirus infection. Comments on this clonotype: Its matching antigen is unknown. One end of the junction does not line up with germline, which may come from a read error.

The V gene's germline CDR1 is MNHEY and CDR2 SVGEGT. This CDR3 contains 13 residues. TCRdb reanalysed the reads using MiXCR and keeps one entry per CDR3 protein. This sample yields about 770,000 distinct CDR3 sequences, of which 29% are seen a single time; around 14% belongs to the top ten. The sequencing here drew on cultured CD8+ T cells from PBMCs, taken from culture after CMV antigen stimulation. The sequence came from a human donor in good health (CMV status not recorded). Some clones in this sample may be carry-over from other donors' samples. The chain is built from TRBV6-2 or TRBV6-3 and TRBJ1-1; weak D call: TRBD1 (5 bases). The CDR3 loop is CASRYWGSHEAFF. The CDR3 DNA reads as TGTGCCAGCAGATACTGGGGGTCCCATGAAGCTTTCTTT.